This T cell receptor beta chain was obtained from a study of blood T cell repertoires in COVID-19. This CDR3 is built from 15 residues. CDR1 and CDR2 (germline): LGHNA, YNFKEQ. The V segment lost 3 bases and the J segment 0 bases; nucleotides outside the gene matches: 4. Assay: immunoSEQ multiplex PCR; the TCRdb copy retains only in-frame clones and omits some. The table lists about 190,000 clones, 75% to 90% of them singletons. This TCR derives from a man aged 40-50 years with acute or convalescent COVID-19. Material for sequencing was peripheral blood. This chain links TRBV4-2 with TRBJ2-7; 8 bases fit TRBD2. CDR3: CASSQRGASSYEQYF. The CDR3 DNA is TGTGCCAGCAGCCAGCGGGGGGCGAGCTCCTACGAGCAGTACTTC.